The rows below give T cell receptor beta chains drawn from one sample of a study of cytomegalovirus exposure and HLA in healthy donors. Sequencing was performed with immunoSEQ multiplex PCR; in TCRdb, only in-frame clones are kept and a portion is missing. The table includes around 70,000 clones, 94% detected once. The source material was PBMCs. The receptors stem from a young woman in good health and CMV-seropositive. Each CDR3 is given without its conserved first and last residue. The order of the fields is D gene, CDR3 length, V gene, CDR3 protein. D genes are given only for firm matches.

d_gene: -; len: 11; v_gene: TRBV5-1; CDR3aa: ASSLEGGYEQY
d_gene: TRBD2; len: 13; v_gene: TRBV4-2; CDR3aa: ASSVSGPSTDTQY
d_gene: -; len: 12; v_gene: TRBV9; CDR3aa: ASSRTDIDTEAF
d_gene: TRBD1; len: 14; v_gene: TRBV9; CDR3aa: ASSAQGQGAVEKLF
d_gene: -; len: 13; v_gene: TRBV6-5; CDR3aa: ASSSDSFVDSPLH
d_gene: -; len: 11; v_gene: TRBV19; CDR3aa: ASSPRPDYGYT
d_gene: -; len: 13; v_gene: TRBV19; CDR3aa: ASTGIQLSNQPQH
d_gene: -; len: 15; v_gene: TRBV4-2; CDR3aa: ASSQDALGGGNSPLH
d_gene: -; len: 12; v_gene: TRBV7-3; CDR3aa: ASSLSSGNNEQF
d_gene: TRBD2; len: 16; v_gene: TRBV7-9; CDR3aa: ASSPATSGGLNRDEQF
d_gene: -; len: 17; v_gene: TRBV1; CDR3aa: TSSHHRRQRTYSNQPQH
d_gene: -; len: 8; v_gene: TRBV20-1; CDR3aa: SGREETQY
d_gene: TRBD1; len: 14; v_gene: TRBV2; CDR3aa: ASSRQGIPNTGELF
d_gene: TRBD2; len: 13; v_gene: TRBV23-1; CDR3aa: ASSHGTSVVNEQF
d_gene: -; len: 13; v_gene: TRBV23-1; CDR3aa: ASSFRGASGGELF
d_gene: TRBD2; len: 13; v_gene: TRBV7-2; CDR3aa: ASSFVAGESYEQY
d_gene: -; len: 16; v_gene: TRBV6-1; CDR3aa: ASSESVVAGPFYNEQF
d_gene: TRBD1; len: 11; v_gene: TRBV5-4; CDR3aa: ASSWGQYNEQF
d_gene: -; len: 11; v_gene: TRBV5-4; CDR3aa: ASTLSGDYGYT
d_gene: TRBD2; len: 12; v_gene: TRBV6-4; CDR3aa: ASSDAGDTGELF
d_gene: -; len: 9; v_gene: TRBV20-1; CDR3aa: SASGGDEQY
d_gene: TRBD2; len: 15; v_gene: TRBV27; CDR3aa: ASSPHLTSGGRETQY
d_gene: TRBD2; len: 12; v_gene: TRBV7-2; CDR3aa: ASSSRGLAGGQF
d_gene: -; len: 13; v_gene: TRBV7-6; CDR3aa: ASSLAGGPTGELF